The 10 T cell receptor beta chains listed next were all sequenced from one sample in a study of T cell responses to AZD1222 COVID-19 vaccine. Sequencing was performed with immunoSEQ multiplex PCR; in TCRdb, only in-frame clones are kept and a portion is missing. This table holds roughly 70,000 clones, 75% to 95% found once. Sample: peripheral blood, taken 28 days after the second dose of the MenACWY control vaccine. These receptors came from an adult who received the MenACWY meningococcal vaccine as a control.

This clone appeared a single time. The V call is TRBV5-4, the J call TRBJ2-7; 7 nucleotides match TRBD2. CDR1 SGHNT and CDR2 YYREEE come from the germline V gene (reference sequence). CDR3 length equals 16 residues. J lost 4 bases, V lost 4 bases, and 14 bases had no gene match. The chain's CDR3 is CASSPGPDSGSYEQYF. The CDR3 DNA reads TGTGCCAGCAGCCCGGGGCCGGATAGCGGGTCTTACGAGCAGTACTTC.

J is TRBJ1-1 and V is TRBV11-2, with D possibly TRBD1 on 5 matching bases. Germline CDR1 reads SGHAT; CDR2 reads FQNNGV. This CDR3 spans 17 amino acids. Deletions cut 0 bases from V and 1 base from J, with 15 bases between. CDR3 in amino acids: CASSLDPRAGKNTEAFF. The CDR3 DNA follows: TGTGCCAGCAGCTTAGATCCAAGGGCAGGGAAGAACACTGAAGCTTTCTTT. Supplemented by reference TRBV11-2 and TRBJ1-1, the full variable domain reads EAGVAQSPRYKIIEKRQSVAFWCNPISGHATLYWYQQILGQGPKLLIQFQNNGVVDDSQLPKDRFSAERLKGVDSTLKIQPAKLEDSAVYLCASSLDPRAGKNTEAFFGQGTRLTVV.

The chain has TRBV28 and TRBJ1-5; TRBD1 matches at 10 bases. Trimming at V came to 6 bases and at J to 6 bases, leaving 5 bases not matched to a gene. The CDR3 covers 14 residues. The germline gives CDR1 MDHEN, CDR2 SYDVKM. CDR3 nucleotides: TGTGCCAGCAGCCTGGACAGGGGGGGTCAGCCCCAGCATTTT. It codes for CASSLDRGGQPQHF.

The chain uses TRBV10-2 and TRBJ2-1, with D unresolved. Germline V CDR1 and CDR2: WSHSY, SAAADI. V was pared by 4 bases and J by 7 bases, with 5 bases between. The CDR3 is 11 residues long. CDR3 loop: CASSGENEQFF. The CDR3 nucleotides are TGCGCCAGCAGTGGGGAAAATGAGCAGTTCTTC.

The chain couples TRBV5-6 to TRBJ2-1; either TRBD1 or TRBD2 may supply D (5 bases each). Trimming cost V 4 bases and J 12 bases, with 23 bases left between them. This CDR3 is 15 amino acids long. Germline V gene sequence: CDR1 SGHDT, CDR2 YYEEEE. For the CDR3, the DNA is TGTGCCAGCAGCGGCGACAGACCAAAACCCGGGGCGCAGTTCTTC. It yields the protein CASSGDRPKPGAQFF.

This clone appeared a few times. The chain recombines TRBV3-1 (or the pseudogene TRBV3-2) with TRBJ2-5; D unresolved. This CDR3 region has 15 residues. V gave up 1 base and J gave up 6 bases, with 15 bases separating them. In germline, CDR1 is LGHDT, CDR2 YNNKEL (reference sequence). Here the CDR3 reads CASSQVSIASKTQYF. CDR3 in DNA: TGTGCCAGCAGCCAAGTCTCTATTGCAAGCAAGACCCAGTACTTC.

V and J are TRBV25-1 and TRBJ2-3; TRBD2 aligns across 7 bases. Unmatched junction bases numbered 7, after V lost 4 bases and J lost 0 bases. Germline CDR1 is MGHDK and CDR2 is SYGVNS. This CDR3 region has 16 residues. In DNA, the CDR3 is TGTGCCAGCAGTGGAGAAGCGGGAATTAGCACAGATACGCAGTATTTT. This encodes CASSGEAGISTDTQYF. Full variable domain (outside the CDR3, taken from reference TRBV25-1 and TRBJ2-3): EADIYQTPRYLVIGTGKKITLECSQTMGHDKMYWYQQDPGMELHLIHYSYGVNSTEKGDLSSESTVSRIRTEHFPLTLESARPSHTSQYLCASSGEAGISTDTQYFGPGTRLTVL.

V usage is TRBV21-1 and J usage is TRBJ2-3; the DNA was not compared with TRBD1, the D call given in the table. TRBV21-1 corresponds to a pseudogene. This CDR3 has 20 residues. The CDR3 DNA reads as TGTGCCAGCAGCAAGGGACAGTCGAGTGCCCAGAAAAAGGGGACAGATACGCAGTATTTT. Protein sequence: CASSKGQSSAQKKGTDTQYF.

This chain uses TRBV2 with TRBJ2-5; unclear D gene. V lost 2 bases, J lost 5 bases, and 18 bases lay in between. Per germline, CDR1 SNHLY and CDR2 FYNNEI. The CDR3 covers 16 residues. The CDR3 protein is CASSELRAHGSETQYF. The CDR3 DNA is TGTGCCAGCAGTGAACTCCGGGCCCACGGCTCGGAGACCCAGTACTTC.

This clone was seen only once. This chain joins TRBV28 and TRBJ1-1, with D perhaps TRBD1 (6 bases). Trimming cost V 10 bases and J 5 bases, with 17 bases left between them. CDR1 MDHEN and CDR2 SYDVKM come from the germline V gene. The CDR3 has 13 amino acids. In nucleotides, the CDR3 is TGTGCCACCGGTAGGGGGGGAACGACTGAAGCTTTCTTT. It translates to CATGRGGTTEAFF. The full variable domain, with the rest looked up from reference TRBV28 and TRBJ1-1, is DVKVTQSSRYLVKRTGEKVFLECVQDMDHENMFWYRQDPGLGLRLIYFSYDVKMKEKGDIPEGYSVSREKKERFSLILESASTNQTSMYLCATGRGGTTEAFFGQGTRLTVV.